This T cell receptor beta chain was profiled in a study of T cell changes during pregnancy in multiple sclerosis. Libraries were prepared by immunoSEQ multiplex PCR; TCRdb keeps only in-frame clonotypes and omits some of them. The sample has about 38,000 clones, 85% to 90% seen once; the top ten hold about 0.51%. This CDR3 region has 13 residues. The germline V gene encodes CDR1 MNHEY and CDR2 SMNVEV (reference sequence). Trimming took off 6 bases at V and 3 bases at J, with 9 bases between the two ends. The TCR originated in a female donor with multiple sclerosis, enrolled in a pregnancy study. Specimen: CD4+ T cells from peripheral blood mononuclear cells, collected in the second trimester of pregnancy. The gene calls are TRBV27 and TRBJ1-3, with D tentatively TRBD1 (6 bases). CDR3 protein: CASSPTGGNTIYF. CDR3 in DNA: TGTGCCAGCAGCCCGACAGGTGGAAACACCATATATTTT.